Below are 9 T cell receptor beta chains sequenced from a single sample in a study of T cell changes during pregnancy in multiple sclerosis. Assay used: immunoSEQ multiplex PCR; TCRdb lists only in-frame clones, some missing. Among under 65,000 clones, roughly 91% were seen once, and the ten largest hold around 0.48%. The source was CD4+ T cells from peripheral blood mononuclear cells, collected in the third trimester of pregnancy. These TCRs come from a female donor with multiple sclerosis, enrolled in a pregnancy study.

This clone was found a few times. This chain joins TRBV7-9 and TRBJ2-7; D is perhaps TRBD1 (7 bases). Trimming removed 5 bases from V and 5 bases from J, with 19 bases in between. There are 15 residues in the CDR3. Germline V lookup: CDR1 SEHNR, CDR2 FQNEAQ (reference sequence). The CDR3 spells CASSPPRRGRDEQYF. As DNA, the CDR3 is TGTGCCAGCAGCCCCCCCCGGAGGGGGCGGGACGAGCAGTACTTC.

The rearrangement joins TRBV29-1 to TRBJ1-1, with 11 positions matching TRBD1. The CDR3 is 13 amino acids. In germline, CDR1 is SQVTM, CDR2 ANQGSEA. J lost 0 bases, V lost 7 bases, and 1 base had no gene match. DNA for the CDR3: TGCAGCGGGACAGGGGGCCTGAACACTGAAGCTTTCTTT. It codes for CSGTGGLNTEAFF.

The rearrangement uses TRBV7-3 and TRBJ2-1; TRBD2 aligns across 9 bases. Germline V gene sequence: CDR1 SGHTA, CDR2 FQGTGA. V gave up 7 bases and J gave up 2 bases; unmatched junction bases: 6. This CDR3 spans 15 amino acids. The CDR3 region has the DNA TGTGCCAGCAACGTAGCGGGGGCGACCTACAATGAGCAGTTCTTC. Translated, it gives CASNVAGATYNEQFF.

The chain links TRBV7-9 to TRBJ2-5; D call uncertain. Germline V CDR1 and CDR2: SEHNR, FQNEAQ (reference sequence). Trimming cost V 1 base and J 5 bases, with 11 bases left between them. The CDR3 sequence is 14 residues long. CDR3 in amino acids: CASSLVGPGETQYF. Here the CDR3 DNA reads TGTGCCAGCAGCTTAGTCGGCCCCGGGGAGACCCAGTACTTC.

The V and J genes are TRBV5-1 and TRBJ1-2; TRBD1 might be the D (5 bases). This CDR3 has 14 amino acids. V gave up 5 bases and J gave up 4 bases, with 15 bases separating them. In germline, CDR1 is SGHRS, CDR2 YFSETQ. DNA for the CDR3: TGCGCCAGCAGAAGCCTGGGGGGGGGCTATGGCTACACCTTC. Protein: CASRSLGGGYGYTF.

The chain uses TRBV9 and TRBJ2-5, with D tentatively TRBD1 (5 bases). This CDR3 has 15 amino acids. Germline CDR1 is SGDLS and CDR2 is YYNGEE. Trimming pared 4 bases from V and 2 bases from J, leaving 15 bases between. CDR3 protein: CASSKSTATQETQYF. The DNA for the CDR3 is TGTGCCAGCAGCAAATCGACAGCTACTCAAGAGACCCAGTACTTC. Full variable domain (missing parts from reference TRBV9 and TRBJ2-5): DSGVTQTPKHLITATGQRVTLRCSPRSGDLSVYWYQQSLDQGLQFLIQYYNGEERAKGNILERFSAQQFPDLHSELNLSSLELGDSALYFCASSKSTATQETQYFGPGTRLLVL.

The V call is TRBV10-3, the J call TRBJ1-1; TRBD1 might be the D (5 bases). CDR1 and CDR2 (germline): ENHRY, SYGVKD. V gave up 10 bases and J gave up 3 bases, with 15 bases separating them. The CDR3 is made up of 13 amino acids. The CDR3, as DNA: TGTGCCACCTTGACAGCAACGGACACTGAAGCTTTCTTT. This sequence encodes CATLTATDTEAFF.

This chain joins TRBV18 and TRBJ1-3; D gene ambiguous. Germline V CDR1 and CDR2: KGHSH, LQKENI. The CDR3 is 14 amino acids. Trimming stripped 6 bases from V and 4 bases from J, with 13 bases between. CDR3 sequence: CASSLDVEGNTIYF. As DNA, the CDR3 is TGTGCCAGCTCCCTAGACGTGGAAGGAAACACCATATATTTT.

CDR3 residues: CASSVGPVLADSYEQYF. The CDR3 DNA follows: TGTGCCAGCAGCGTAGGGCCCGTGTTGGCAGATTCCTACGAGCAGTACTTC. J is TRBJ2-7 and V is TRBV9; D uncertain. The germline CDR1 and CDR2 sequences are SGDLS and YYNGEE. Trimming took 0 bases from V and 1 from J, leaving 17 bases between them. The CDR3 sequence is 17 residues long.